These T cell receptor beta chains were read from a single sample in a study of metastatic and nonmetastatic thyroid tumors. TCRdb re-called clones from the PCR reads using MiXCR. The sample yields under 20,000 clones, around 26% seen once. The sequencing input was tumor tissue. Receptors were obtained from a female donor with papillary thyroid cancer or a benign thyroid nodule (not recorded which). Some clones in this sample may be carry-over from other donors' samples. The CDR3 runs from the conserved cysteine through the conserved F or W. D genes are given only for firm matches. Where a row states a size, it is once, few, many or the class of an expanded clone; other rows omit it.

j_call: TRBJ2-1
cdr3_length: 15
d_call: TRBD2
v_call: TRBV7-2
clone_size: once
cdr3_nt: TGTGCCAGCAACCAAGCGGGGGGAAACTACAATGAGCAGTTCTTC
cdr3_aa: CASNQAGGNYNEQFF

j_call: TRBJ2-7
cdr3_length: 14
d_call: NA
v_call: TRBV28
clone_size: NA
cdr3_nt: TGTGCCAGCAGTGTTGACAGGGGAGGGAACGAGCAGTACTTC
cdr3_aa: CASSVDRGGNEQYF

j_call: TRBJ2-7
cdr3_length: 15
d_call: TRBD1
v_call: TRBV20-1
clone_size: many
cdr3_nt: TGCAGTGCTAGAGAGGGGACAGGGTACACCTACGAGCAGTACTTC
cdr3_aa: CSAREGTGYTYEQYF

j_call: TRBJ2-3
cdr3_length: 15
d_call: NA
v_call: TRBV28
clone_size: NA
cdr3_nt: TGTGCCAGCAGCCCCCCTAATAAGCTCACAGATACGCAGTATTTT
cdr3_aa: CASSPPNKLTDTQYF

j_call: TRBJ1-4
cdr3_length: 16
d_call: TRBD1
v_call: TRBV5-1
clone_size: many
cdr3_nt: TGCGCCAGCAGCTTGGTGGGACAGTCGGCTAATGAAAAACTGTTTTTT
cdr3_aa: CASSLVGQSANEKLFF

j_call: TRBJ1-1
cdr3_length: 13
d_call: NA
v_call: TRBV4-1
clone_size: few
cdr3_nt: TGCGCCAGCAGCCAACGGGAGATCACTGAAGCTTTCTTT
cdr3_aa: CASSQREITEAFF

j_call: TRBJ2-7
cdr3_length: 13
d_call: TRBD2
v_call: TRBV5-4
clone_size: many
cdr3_nt: TGTGCCAGCAGCCGGACTAGCGGAGGGGAGCAGTACTTC
cdr3_aa: CASSRTSGGEQYF

j_call: TRBJ1-4
cdr3_length: 13
d_call: TRBD1
v_call: TRBV4-3
clone_size: NA
cdr3_nt: TGCGCCAGCAGCCAGCAGGGGGATGAAAAACTGTTTTTT
cdr3_aa: CASSQQGDEKLFF

j_call: TRBJ2-7
cdr3_length: 14
d_call: NA
v_call: TRBV6-2/TRBV6-3
clone_size: medium-sized
cdr3_nt: TGTGCCAGCAGTTACTCGGACACAAGGAACGAGCAGTACTTC
cdr3_aa: CASSYSDTRNEQYF

j_call: TRBJ2-1
cdr3_length: 13
d_call: NA
v_call: TRBV19
clone_size: large
cdr3_nt: TGTGCCAGCACAGGGGGCGCGGGGGGGGAGCAGTTCTTC
cdr3_aa: CASTGGAGGEQFF

j_call: TRBJ1-1
cdr3_length: 13
d_call: NA
v_call: TRBV28
clone_size: NA
cdr3_nt: TGTGCCACCCAGGGACAAAGAGGGACTGAAGCTTTCTTT
cdr3_aa: CATQGQRGTEAFF

j_call: TRBJ1-1
cdr3_length: 13
d_call: NA
v_call: TRBV30
clone_size: NA
cdr3_nt: TGTGCCTGGAGCCCCGGGTGGGGCCGTGAAGCTTTCTTT
cdr3_aa: CAWSPGWGREAFF

j_call: TRBJ1-5
cdr3_length: 15
d_call: NA
v_call: TRBV6-2/TRBV6-3
clone_size: few
cdr3_nt: TGTGCCAGCAGTTACGGGCTGGGGAACGGTCAGCCCCAGCATTTT
cdr3_aa: CASSYGLGNGQPQHF

j_call: TRBJ2-7
cdr3_length: 12
d_call: NA
v_call: TRBV28
clone_size: few
cdr3_nt: TGTGCCAGCAGTTTAGGCGGCTACGAGCAGTACTTC
cdr3_aa: CASSLGGYEQYF

j_call: TRBJ2-7
cdr3_length: 14
d_call: TRBD2
v_call: TRBV20-1
clone_size: NA
cdr3_nt: TGCAGTGCTCGCCGACTAGCGGAGACCTACGAGCAGTACTTC
cdr3_aa: CSARRLAETYEQYF

j_call: TRBJ1-1
cdr3_length: 14
d_call: NA
v_call: TRBV9
clone_size: once
cdr3_nt: TGTGCCAGCAGCGTTACAGGGTTGAACACTGAAGCTTTCTTT
cdr3_aa: CASSVTGLNTEAFF

j_call: TRBJ2-3
cdr3_length: 15
d_call: NA
v_call: TRBV6-5
clone_size: NA
cdr3_nt: TGCGCCAGCAGTCATCGAGGGACCAGCACAGATACGCAGTATTTT
cdr3_aa: CASSHRGTSTDTQYF

j_call: TRBJ2-1
cdr3_length: 11
d_call: NA
v_call: TRBV20-1
clone_size: NA
cdr3_nt: TGCAGTGCCAGGGCTAGAATTGAGCAGTTCTTC
cdr3_aa: CSARARIEQFF

j_call: TRBJ1-2
cdr3_length: 15
d_call: NA
v_call: TRBV20-1
clone_size: NA
cdr3_nt: TGCAGTGCTATAGATAGAGGGTCGGAACCCTATGGCTACACCTTC
cdr3_aa: CSAIDRGSEPYGYTF

j_call: TRBJ2-2
cdr3_length: 13
d_call: TRBD1
v_call: TRBV19
clone_size: NA
cdr3_nt: TGTGCCAGTAGCGAACAGGGGGCCGGGGAGCTGTTTTTT
cdr3_aa: CASSEQGAGELFF

j_call: TRBJ2-7
cdr3_length: 15
d_call: TRBD1
v_call: TRBV28
clone_size: few
cdr3_nt: TGTGCCAGCAGTTACCGGACAGGGAGACCCTACGAGCAGTACTTC
cdr3_aa: CASSYRTGRPYEQYF

j_call: TRBJ2-7
cdr3_length: 14
d_call: TRBD1
v_call: TRBV6-1
clone_size: few
cdr3_nt: TGTGCCAGCAGTGAAAGGGGGCGGGTTCACGAGCAGTACTTC
cdr3_aa: CASSERGRVHEQYF

j_call: TRBJ2-1
cdr3_length: 16
d_call: NA
v_call: TRBV7-3
clone_size: NA
cdr3_nt: TGTGCCAGCAGCTTATACGGGTCGAGCTCCTACAATGAGCAGTTCTTC
cdr3_aa: CASSLYGSSSYNEQFF

j_call: TRBJ1-6
cdr3_length: 16
d_call: NA
v_call: TRBV15
clone_size: few
cdr3_nt: TGTGCCACCAGCAGAGACAGTTTAGGGAGGAATTCACCCCTCCACTTT
cdr3_aa: CATSRDSLGRNSPLHF

j_call: TRBJ2-1
cdr3_length: 18
d_call: TRBD2
v_call: TRBV6-2/TRBV6-3
clone_size: few
cdr3_nt: TGTGCCAGCAGTTTTGAGGCGGGAGGGGGGTTCTCTTACAATGAGCAGTTCTTC
cdr3_aa: CASSFEAGGGFSYNEQFF

j_call: TRBJ1-6
cdr3_length: 13
d_call: TRBD1
v_call: TRBV30
clone_size: NA
cdr3_nt: TGTGCCTGGAGGGGACAGGGATATTCACCCCTCCACTTT
cdr3_aa: CAWRGQGYSPLHF

j_call: TRBJ1-2
cdr3_length: 13
d_call: NA
v_call: TRBV6-5
clone_size: few
cdr3_nt: TGTGCCAGCAGTTACGGGGAGGGCTATGGCTACACCTTC
cdr3_aa: CASSYGEGYGYTF

j_call: TRBJ1-2
cdr3_length: 12
d_call: NA
v_call: TRBV5-1
clone_size: NA
cdr3_nt: TGCGCCAGCAGCTTTTCCGGAACTGGCTACACCTTC
cdr3_aa: CASSFSGTGYTF

j_call: TRBJ2-2
cdr3_length: 13
d_call: NA
v_call: TRBV11-3
clone_size: NA
cdr3_nt: TGTGCCAGCAGCTTTCAGGGTACCGGGGAGCTGTTTTTT
cdr3_aa: CASSFQGTGELFF

j_call: TRBJ1-2
cdr3_length: 12
d_call: NA
v_call: TRBV6-1
clone_size: few
cdr3_nt: TGTGCCAGCAGTGAAGACAGGTATGGCTACACCTTC
cdr3_aa: CASSEDRYGYTF

j_call: TRBJ2-1
cdr3_length: 16
d_call: TRBD1
v_call: TRBV13
clone_size: many
cdr3_nt: TGTGCCAGCAGCTCCCGGTCGGACAGGGCCTACAATGAGCAGTTCTTC
cdr3_aa: CASSSRSDRAYNEQFF

j_call: TRBJ2-1
cdr3_length: 15
d_call: TRBD2
v_call: TRBV20-1
clone_size: NA
cdr3_nt: TGCAGTGTCGCGGGCCAAGCCGGGAGGGAGGATGAGCAGTTCTTC
cdr3_aa: CSVAGQAGREDEQFF

j_call: TRBJ1-5
cdr3_length: 15
d_call: TRBD1
v_call: TRBV2
clone_size: NA
cdr3_nt: TGTGCCAGCAGGCAAAATACAGGGGACAATCAGCCCCAGCATTTT
cdr3_aa: CASRQNTGDNQPQHF

j_call: TRBJ1-3
cdr3_length: 15
d_call: NA
v_call: TRBV6-1
clone_size: NA
cdr3_nt: TGTGCCAGCAGTGCTATCCGGGACATTGGAAACACCATATATTTT
cdr3_aa: CASSAIRDIGNTIYF

j_call: TRBJ2-2
cdr3_length: 13
d_call: NA
v_call: TRBV6-4
clone_size: few
cdr3_nt: TGTGCCAGCAGCGGAACGGAAACCGGGGAGCTGTTTTTT
cdr3_aa: CASSGTETGELFF

j_call: TRBJ2-2
cdr3_length: 12
d_call: TRBD2
v_call: TRBV2
clone_size: many
cdr3_nt: TGTGCCAGCAGTCCTCGGACTAGCGGGAGCGTTTTT
cdr3_aa: CASSPRTSGSVF

j_call: TRBJ2-7
cdr3_length: 13
d_call: TRBD2
v_call: TRBV7-7
clone_size: NA
cdr3_nt: TGTGCTAGCAGCCCGGGCGGGGGTTACGAGCAGTACTTC
cdr3_aa: CASSPGGGYEQYF

j_call: TRBJ2-5
cdr3_length: 14
d_call: NA
v_call: TRBV27
clone_size: NA
cdr3_nt: NA
cdr3_aa: CASSTSTGYETQYF

j_call: TRBJ2-1
cdr3_length: 15
d_call: NA
v_call: TRBV12-3/TRBV12-4
clone_size: few
cdr3_nt: TGTGCCAGCAGTCTAATCTTCGGGGATTACAATGAGCAGTTCTTC
cdr3_aa: CASSLIFGDYNEQFF